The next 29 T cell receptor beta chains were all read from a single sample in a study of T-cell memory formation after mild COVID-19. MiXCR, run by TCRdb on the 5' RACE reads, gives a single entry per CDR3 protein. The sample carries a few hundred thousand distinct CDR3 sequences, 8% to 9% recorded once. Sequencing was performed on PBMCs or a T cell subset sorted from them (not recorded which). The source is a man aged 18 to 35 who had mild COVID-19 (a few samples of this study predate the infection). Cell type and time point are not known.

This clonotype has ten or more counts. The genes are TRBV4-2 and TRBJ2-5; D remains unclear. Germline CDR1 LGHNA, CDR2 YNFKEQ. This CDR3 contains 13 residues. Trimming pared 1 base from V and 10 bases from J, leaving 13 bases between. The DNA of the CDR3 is TGTGCCAGCAGCCAAGGAGGCCTAAGGGTCCAGTACTTC. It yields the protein CASSQGGLRVQYF.

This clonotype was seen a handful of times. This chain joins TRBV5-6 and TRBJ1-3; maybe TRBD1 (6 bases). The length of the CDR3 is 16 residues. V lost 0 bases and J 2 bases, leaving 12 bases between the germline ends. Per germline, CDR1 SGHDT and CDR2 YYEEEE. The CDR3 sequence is CASSLVTTGTGNTIYF. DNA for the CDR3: TGTGCCAGCAGCTTGGTTACTACAGGGACTGGAAACACCATATATTTT.

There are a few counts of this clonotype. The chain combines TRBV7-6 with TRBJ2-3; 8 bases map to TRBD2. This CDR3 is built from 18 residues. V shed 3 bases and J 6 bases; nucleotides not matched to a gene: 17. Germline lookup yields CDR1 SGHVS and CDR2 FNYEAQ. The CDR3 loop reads CASSFNGGAYGAHDTQYF. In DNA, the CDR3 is TGTGCCAGCAGCTTCAACGGGGGGGCCTATGGAGCACATGATACGCAGTATTTT. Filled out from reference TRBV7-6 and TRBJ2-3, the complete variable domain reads GAGVSQSPRYKVTKRGQDVALRCDPISGHVSLYWYRQALGQGPEFLTYFNYEAQQDKSGLPNDRFSAERPEGSISTLTIQRTEQRDSAMYRCASSFNGGAYGAHDTQYFGPGTRLTVL.

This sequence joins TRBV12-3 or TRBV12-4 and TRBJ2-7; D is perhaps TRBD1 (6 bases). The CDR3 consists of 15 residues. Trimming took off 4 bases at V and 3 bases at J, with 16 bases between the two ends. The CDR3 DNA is TGTGCCAGCAGTTCTCGGGACACTATGAACTACGAGCAGTACTTC. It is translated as CASSSRDTMNYEQYF.

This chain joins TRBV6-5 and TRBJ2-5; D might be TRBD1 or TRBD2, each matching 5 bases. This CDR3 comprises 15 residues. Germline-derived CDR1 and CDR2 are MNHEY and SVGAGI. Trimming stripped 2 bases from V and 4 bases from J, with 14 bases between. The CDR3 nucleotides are TGTGCCAGCAGTTACGGGTCAGGGAGAGGAGAGACCCAGTACTTC. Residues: CASSYGSGRGETQYF.

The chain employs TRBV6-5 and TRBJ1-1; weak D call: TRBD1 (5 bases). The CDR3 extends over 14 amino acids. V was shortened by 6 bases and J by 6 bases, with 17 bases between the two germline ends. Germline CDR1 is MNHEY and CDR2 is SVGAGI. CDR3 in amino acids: CASRMGGDFAEAFF. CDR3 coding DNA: TGTGCCAGCAGAATGGGAGGGGATTTCGCTGAAGCTTTCTTT.

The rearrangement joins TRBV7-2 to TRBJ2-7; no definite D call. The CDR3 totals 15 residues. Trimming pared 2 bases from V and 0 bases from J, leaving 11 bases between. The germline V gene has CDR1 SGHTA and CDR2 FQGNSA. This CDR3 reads CASSLSSRSSYEQYV. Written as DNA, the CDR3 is TGTGCCAGCAGCTTATCATCCAGAAGCTCCTACGAGCAGTACGTC.

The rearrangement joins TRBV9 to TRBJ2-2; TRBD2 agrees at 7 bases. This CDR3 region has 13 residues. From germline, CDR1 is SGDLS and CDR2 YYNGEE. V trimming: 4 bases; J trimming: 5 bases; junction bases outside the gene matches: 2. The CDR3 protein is CASSRGSTGELFF. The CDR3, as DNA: TGTGCCAGCAGCCGCGGGAGTACCGGGGAGCTGTTTTTT.

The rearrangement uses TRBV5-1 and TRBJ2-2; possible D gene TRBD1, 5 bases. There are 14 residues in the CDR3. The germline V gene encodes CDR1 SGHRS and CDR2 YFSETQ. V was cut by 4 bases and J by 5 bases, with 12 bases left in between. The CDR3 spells CASSETGETGELFF. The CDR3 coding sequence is TGCGCCAGCAGCGAAACAGGCGAGACCGGGGAGCTGTTTTTT.

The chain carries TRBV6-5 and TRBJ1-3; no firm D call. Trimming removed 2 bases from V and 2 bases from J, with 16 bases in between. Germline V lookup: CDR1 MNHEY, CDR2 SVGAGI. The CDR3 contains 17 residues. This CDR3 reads CASSYQEPTMAGNTIYF. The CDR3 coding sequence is TGTGCCAGCAGTTACCAAGAACCTACGATGGCTGGAAACACCATATATTTT.

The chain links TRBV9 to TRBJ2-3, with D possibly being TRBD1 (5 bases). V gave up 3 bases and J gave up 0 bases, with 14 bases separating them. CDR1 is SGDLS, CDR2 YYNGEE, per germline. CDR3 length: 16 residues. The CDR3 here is CASSGRARVSTDTQYF. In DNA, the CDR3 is TGTGCCAGCAGCGGCCGTGCCAGGGTTAGCACAGATACGCAGTATTTT.

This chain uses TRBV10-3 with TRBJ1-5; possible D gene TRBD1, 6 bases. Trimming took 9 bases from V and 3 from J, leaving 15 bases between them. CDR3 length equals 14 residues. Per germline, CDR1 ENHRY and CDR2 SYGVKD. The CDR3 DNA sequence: TGTGCCATAGGGACACCGGGTTCCAATCAGCCCCAGCATTTT. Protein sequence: CAIGTPGSNQPQHF.

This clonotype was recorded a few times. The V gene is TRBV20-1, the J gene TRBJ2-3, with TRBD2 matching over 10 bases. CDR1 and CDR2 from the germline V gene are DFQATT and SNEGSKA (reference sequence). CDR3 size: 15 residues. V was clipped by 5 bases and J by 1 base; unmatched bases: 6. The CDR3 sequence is CSASAGGRGTDTQYF. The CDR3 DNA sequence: TGCAGTGCTTCAGCGGGGGGGCGGGGCACAGATACGCAGTATTTT.

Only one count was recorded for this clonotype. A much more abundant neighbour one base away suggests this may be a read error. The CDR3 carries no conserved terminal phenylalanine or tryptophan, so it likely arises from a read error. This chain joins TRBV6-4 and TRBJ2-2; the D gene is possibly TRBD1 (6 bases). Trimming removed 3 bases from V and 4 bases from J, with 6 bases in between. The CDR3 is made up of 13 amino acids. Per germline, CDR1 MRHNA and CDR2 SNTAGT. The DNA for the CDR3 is TGTGCCAGCAGTGAGGGGGCCACCGGGGAGCTGTTTTTG. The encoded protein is CASSEGATGELFL.

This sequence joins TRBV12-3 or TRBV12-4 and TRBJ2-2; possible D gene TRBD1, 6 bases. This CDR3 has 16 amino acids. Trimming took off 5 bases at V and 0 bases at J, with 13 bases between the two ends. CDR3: CASSTRGSTNTGELFF. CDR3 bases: TGTGCCAGCAGTACCAGGGGTTCGACGAACACCGGGGAGCTGTTTTTT.

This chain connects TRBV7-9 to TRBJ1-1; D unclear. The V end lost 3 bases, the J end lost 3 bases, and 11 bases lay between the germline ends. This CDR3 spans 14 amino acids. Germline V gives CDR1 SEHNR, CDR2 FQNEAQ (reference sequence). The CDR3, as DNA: TGTGCCAGCAGCTTTTCGGACGGGGACACTGAAGCTTTCTTT. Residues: CASSFSDGDTEAFF.

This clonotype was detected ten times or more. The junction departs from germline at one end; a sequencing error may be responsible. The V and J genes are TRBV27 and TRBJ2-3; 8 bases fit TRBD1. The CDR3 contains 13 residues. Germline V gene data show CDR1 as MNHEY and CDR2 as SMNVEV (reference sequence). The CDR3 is CVSRGLGTDTQYF. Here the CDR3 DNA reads TGTGTCAGCAGGGGGCTGGGCACAGATACGCAGTATTTT.

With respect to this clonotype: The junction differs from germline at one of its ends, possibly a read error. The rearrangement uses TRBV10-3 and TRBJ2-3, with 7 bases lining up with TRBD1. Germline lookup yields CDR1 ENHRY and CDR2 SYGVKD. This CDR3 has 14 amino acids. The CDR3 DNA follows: TGTGCCACCAGTGGGACAGAGAACACAGATACGCAGTATTTT. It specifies CATSGTENTDTQYF.

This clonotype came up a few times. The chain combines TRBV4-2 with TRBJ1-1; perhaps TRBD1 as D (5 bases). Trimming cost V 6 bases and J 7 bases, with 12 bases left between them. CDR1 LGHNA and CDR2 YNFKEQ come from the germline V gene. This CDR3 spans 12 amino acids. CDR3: CASSLGVNEAFF. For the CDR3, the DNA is TGTGCCAGCAGTCTGGGGGTAAATGAAGCTTTCTTT.

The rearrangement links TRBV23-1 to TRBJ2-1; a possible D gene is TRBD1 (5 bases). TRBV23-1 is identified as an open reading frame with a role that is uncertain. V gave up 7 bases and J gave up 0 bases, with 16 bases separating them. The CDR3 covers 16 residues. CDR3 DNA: TGCGCCAGCAACCCAAGGTTCAGGGTCTCCTACAATGAGCAGTTCTTC. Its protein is CASNPRFRVSYNEQFF.

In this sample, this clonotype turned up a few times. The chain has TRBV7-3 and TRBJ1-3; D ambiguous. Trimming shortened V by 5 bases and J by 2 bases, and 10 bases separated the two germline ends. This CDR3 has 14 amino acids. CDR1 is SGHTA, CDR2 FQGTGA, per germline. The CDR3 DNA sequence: TGTGCCAGCAGCCCGAACTTCGCTGGAAACACCATATATTTT. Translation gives CASSPNFAGNTIYF.

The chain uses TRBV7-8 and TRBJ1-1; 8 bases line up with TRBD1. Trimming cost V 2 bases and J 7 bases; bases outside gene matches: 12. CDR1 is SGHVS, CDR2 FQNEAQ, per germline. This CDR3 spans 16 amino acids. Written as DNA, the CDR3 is TGTGCCAGCAGCTTACGGACAGGGCTGTTTACGGGTGAAGCTTTCTTT. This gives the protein CASSLRTGLFTGEAFF.

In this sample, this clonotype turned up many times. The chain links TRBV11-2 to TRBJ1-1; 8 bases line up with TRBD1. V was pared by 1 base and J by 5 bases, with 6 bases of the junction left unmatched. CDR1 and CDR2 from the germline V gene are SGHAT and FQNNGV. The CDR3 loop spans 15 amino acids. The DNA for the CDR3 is TGTGCCAGCAGCTTAGGCGGACAGGGAGGTACTGAAGCTTTCTTT. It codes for CASSLGGQGGTEAFF.

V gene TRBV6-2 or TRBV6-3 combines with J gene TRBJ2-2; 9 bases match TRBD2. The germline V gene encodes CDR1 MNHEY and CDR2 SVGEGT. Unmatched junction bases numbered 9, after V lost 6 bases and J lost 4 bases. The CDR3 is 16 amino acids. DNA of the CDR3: TGTGCCAGCAGCTTTGGACTAGCGCTACCCACCGGGGAGCTGTTTTTT. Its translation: CASSFGLALPTGELFF.

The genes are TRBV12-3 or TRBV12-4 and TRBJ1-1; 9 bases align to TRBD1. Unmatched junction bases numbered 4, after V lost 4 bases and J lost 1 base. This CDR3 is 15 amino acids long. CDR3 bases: TGTGCCAGCAGTTGGACAGGGGTAAAGAACACTGAAGCTTTCTTT. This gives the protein CASSWTGVKNTEAFF.

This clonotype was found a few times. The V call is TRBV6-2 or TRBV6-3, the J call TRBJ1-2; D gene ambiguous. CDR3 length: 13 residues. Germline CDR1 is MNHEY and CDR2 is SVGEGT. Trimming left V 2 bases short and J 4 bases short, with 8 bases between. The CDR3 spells CASSYVQRYGYTF. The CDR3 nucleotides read TGTGCCAGCAGTTACGTCCAACGCTATGGCTACACCTTC.

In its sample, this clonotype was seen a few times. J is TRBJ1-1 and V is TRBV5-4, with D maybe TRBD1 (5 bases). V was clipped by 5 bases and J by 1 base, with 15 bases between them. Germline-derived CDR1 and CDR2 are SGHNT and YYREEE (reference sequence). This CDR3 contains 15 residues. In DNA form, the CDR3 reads TGTGCCAGCAGATTCGGTCCGGGGACGAACACTGAAGCTTTCTTT. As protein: CASRFGPGTNTEAFF.

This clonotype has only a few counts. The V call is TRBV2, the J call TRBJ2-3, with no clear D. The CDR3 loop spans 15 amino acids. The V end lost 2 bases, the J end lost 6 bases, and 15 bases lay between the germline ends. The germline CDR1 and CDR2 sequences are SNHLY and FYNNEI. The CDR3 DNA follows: TGTGCCAGCAGTGAACGCAGGCACAGCCAGGATACGCAGTATTTT. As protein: CASSERRHSQDTQYF.

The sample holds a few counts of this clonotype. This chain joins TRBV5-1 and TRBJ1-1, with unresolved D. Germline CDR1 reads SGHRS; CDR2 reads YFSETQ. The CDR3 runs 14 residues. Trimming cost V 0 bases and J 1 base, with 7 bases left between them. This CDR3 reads CASSLAVPNTEAFF. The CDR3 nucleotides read TGCGCCAGCAGCTTGGCCGTTCCGAACACTGAAGCTTTCTTT.